The clone carrying this TCR beta chain was seen at least ten times. In germline, CDR1 is KGHSH, CDR2 LQKENI. CDR3 size: 15 residues. Trimming left V 6 bases short and J 1 base short, with 15 bases between. TCRdb reanalysed the 5' RACE reads using MiXCR and keeps one entry per CDR3 protein. This table has 75,000 to 85,000 distinct CDR3 sequences, 15% to 25% appearing once. The data stem from a study of spatial heterogeneity in lung cancer. Time point given: sample taken at primary tumor resection. The study sequenced unsorted whole RNA from tumor, nontumor lung or frozen PBMC. The chain uses TRBV18 and TRBJ1-1, with D possibly TRBD1 on 6 matching bases. The sequence was obtained from a male donor with early-stage non-small cell lung cancer. Sequencing used PBMCs, obtained at surgery. CDR3 amino acids: CASSSAGASNTEAFF. The CDR3 coding sequence is TGTGCCAGCTCCTCGGCAGGGGCATCGAACACTGAAGCTTTCTTT.